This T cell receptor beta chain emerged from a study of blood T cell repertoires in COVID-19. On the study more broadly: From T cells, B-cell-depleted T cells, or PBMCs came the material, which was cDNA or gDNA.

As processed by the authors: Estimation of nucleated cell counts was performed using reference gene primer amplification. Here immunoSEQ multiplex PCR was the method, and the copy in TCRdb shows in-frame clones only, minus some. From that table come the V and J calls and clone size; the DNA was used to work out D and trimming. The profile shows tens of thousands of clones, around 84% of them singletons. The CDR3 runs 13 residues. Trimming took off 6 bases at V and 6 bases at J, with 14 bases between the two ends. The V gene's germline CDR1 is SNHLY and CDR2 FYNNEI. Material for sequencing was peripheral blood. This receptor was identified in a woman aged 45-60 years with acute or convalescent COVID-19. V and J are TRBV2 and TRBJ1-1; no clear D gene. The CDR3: CASSQNSFAEAFF. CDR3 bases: TGTGCCAGCAGCCAGAACAGTTTCGCTGAAGCTTTCTTT.